A selection of T cell receptor beta chains follows, all from one sample in a study of technical replicates of blood from a few donors. TCRdb keeps only in-frame clones here, not all; method: immunoSEQ multiplex PCR. Of roughly 68,000 clones listed, approximately 90% were seen once; the top ten hold 4.5% to 5%. Sequencing was carried out using PBMCs. The receptors come from a human donor in good health. Some clones in this sample may be carry-over from other donors' samples. Both conserved end residues are part of each CDR3. The D gene is left open where the match is weak. Clone size appears in some rows only: once, few, many, or a class for an expanded clone.

clone_size j_call d_call v_call cdr3_nt cdr3_aa
. TRBJ2-1 TRBD1 TRBV19 TGTGCCAGTAGTCGGGGACAGGCTATTCACAATGAGCAGTTCTTC CASSRGQAIHNEQFF
. TRBJ1-3 TRBD1 TRBV9 TGTGCCAGCAGCGTTGGACAGGACGGCTCTGGAAACACCATATATTTT CASSVGQDGSGNTIYF
once TRBJ1-6 . TRBV12-2 TGTGCAAGTCGCGGACGACAGGCCTATAATTCACCCCTCCACTTT CASRGRQAYNSPLHF
. TRBJ2-7 TRBD2 TRBV30 TGTGCCTGGAGTGTCACTAGCGGACCATACGAGCAGTACTTC CAWSVTSGPYEQYF
. TRBJ2-1 TRBD2 TRBV5-7 TGTGCCAGCAGCTCAGGGCCGGGACTAGCGGGAATCGATGAGCAGTTCTTC CASSSGPGLAGIDEQFF
. TRBJ2-5 . TRBV14 TGTGCCAGCAGCCAATCCGCGGGGCCCCCACAGGGGAGCCGGGAGACCCAGTACTTC CASSQSAGPPQGSRETQYF
. TRBJ1-2 TRBD1 TRBV11-1 TGTGCCAGCAGCTTAGCGGCAGGGGGCAGCTATGGCTACACCTTC CASSLAAGGSYGYTF
once TRBJ1-1 . TRBV18 TGTGCCAGCTCACCAACCGAGGGCAGACGTTACACTGAAGCTTTCTTT CASSPTEGRRYTEAFF
. TRBJ2-7 . TRBV30 TGTGCCTGGACCGGGAGCTCCTACGAGCAGTACTTC CAWTGSSYEQYF
. TRBJ2-4 . TRBV2 TGTGCCAGCACAATGGATAGACTAGCCAAAAACATTCAGTACTTC CASTMDRLAKNIQYF
. TRBJ2-1 . TRBV4-3 TGCGCCAGCAGCCAAGGCGATCTGATTTCCTACAATGAGCAGTTCTTC CASSQGDLISYNEQFF
. TRBJ2-2 . TRBV9 TGTGCCAGCACCCTCTCCGTTGGAGTGAACACCGGGGAGCTGTTTTTT CASTLSVGVNTGELFF
. TRBJ2-3 TRBD2 TRBV5-1 TGCGCCAGCAGCTTCCTGACTAGCGGGGCTCCAGATACGCAGTATTTT CASSFLTSGAPDTQYF
. TRBJ2-2 . TRBV4-3 TGCGCCAGCAGCCCAGGACCGGGGGCCGGGGAGCTGTTTTTT CASSPGPGAGELFF
once TRBJ2-1 . TRBV5-1 TGCGCCAGCAGCTTGGGCGACAGGTCAAATGAGCAGTTCTTC CASSLGDRSNEQFF
. TRBJ1-5 TRBD1 TRBV7-8 TGTGCCAGCAGCACCTCGGGACAGGGAAGGGGTCGGACCATTCGAGGGCAGCCCCAGCATTTT CASSTSGQGRGRTIRGQPQHF
. TRBJ2-1 TRBD1 TRBV30 TGTGCCTGGGGGACAGGGGGGTCAGCGGGAGCCGGGAATGAGCAGTTCTTC CAWGTGGSAGAGNEQFF
. TRBJ2-2 TRBD2 TRBV7-6 TGTGCCAGCAGCTTCAGTCTAGCGGGAGATGACGGGGAGCTGTTTTTT CASSFSLAGDDGELFF
. TRBJ1-5 TRBD1 TRBV7-2 TGTGCCAGCAGCCCGGACAGGGTGAGATGGCCCCAGCATTTT CASSPDRVRWPQHF
. TRBJ2-6 TRBD1 TRBV9 TGTGCCAGCAGCGGCTACAGGGGAAGGACTGGGGCCAACGTCCTGACTTTC CASSGYRGRTGANVLTF
. TRBJ1-2 . TRBV20-1 TGCAGTGCTAGAACTACAGGAATAAGCACCTTC CSARTTGISTF
. TRBJ1-2 TRBD1 TRBV5-1 TGCGCCAGCAGCTTGACAGGGGGGAACTATGGCTACACCTTC CASSLTGGNYGYTF
. TRBJ1-1 TRBD1 TRBV5-1 TGCGCCAGCAGCTTGGAAGGGGGCTCGGGCACTGAAGCTTTCTTT CASSLEGGSGTEAFF
. TRBJ2-1 TRBD2 TRBV5-1 TGCGCCAGCAGGACCGGGACTAGCGGGAGAAGTGAGCAGTTCTTC CASRTGTSGRSEQFF
once TRBJ1-2 . TRBV5-4 TGTGCCAGCAGCCAAACAGGGCTCTATGGCTACACCTTC CASSQTGLYGYTF
. TRBJ2-6 . TRBV7-9 TGTGCCAGCAGCCCCCAGCCGACGGGGGCTGGGGCCAACGTCCTGACTTTC CASSPQPTGAGANVLTF
. TRBJ1-1 TRBD1 TRBV4-2 TGTGCCAGCAGCCCCCTAATCGACAGGGATGAAGCTTTCTTT CASSPLIDRDEAFF
. TRBJ2-7 TRBD2 TRBV7-3 TGTGCCAGCAGCTTAAACCCCGTGACTAGCGGGGCAACCTACGAGCAGTACTTC CASSLNPVTSGATYEQYF
. TRBJ1-6 . TRBV6-6 TGTGCCAGCAGGTCCGACTTCAGCTCCTATAATTCACCCCTCCACTTT CASRSDFSSYNSPLHF
. TRBJ2-3 . TRBV11-3 TGTGCCAGCAGCTCCTCCGGGGATACGCAGTATTTT CASSSSGDTQYF
. TRBJ2-7 . TRBV29-1 TGCAGCGTTGACGGCCAGGGAAACGAGCAGTACTTC CSVDGQGNEQYF
. TRBJ2-7 TRBD1 TRBV7-2 TGTGCCAGCAGCGAGGGACAGCCGGGCTCCTACGAGCAGTACTTC CASSEGQPGSYEQYF
. TRBJ2-7 . TRBV5-4 TGTGCCAGCAGCTTGGGCAGGGCCTACGAGCAGTACTTC CASSLGRAYEQYF
. TRBJ2-7 TRBD2 TRBV9 TGTGCCAGTGGGTCGACTAGCGGGAGATTGAGCGAGCAGTACTTC CASGSTSGRLSEQYF
once TRBJ1-2 TRBD1 TRBV27 TGTGCCAGCAGTTTATCCTTTTCAGGGGGCGAAATCTATGGCTACACCTTC CASSLSFSGGEIYGYTF
once TRBJ2-3 TRBD2 TRBV5-1 TGCGCCAGCAGCTTTGGAGCGGGGGCTACAGATACGCAGTATTTT CASSFGAGATDTQYF
. TRBJ1-4 . TRBV23-1 TGCGCGGGAGGGGATGAAAAACTGTTTTTT CAGGDEKLFF
. TRBJ1-1 . TRBV6-1 TGTGCCAGCCAAAGCGGGCTAATGAACACTGAAGCTTTCTTT CASQSGLMNTEAFF
. TRBJ1-2 . TRBV7-2 TGTGCCAGCAGCTTACCAGGGCGGGGGTATGGCTACACCTTC CASSLPGRGYGYTF
once TRBJ2-7 TRBD1 TRBV5-6 TGTGCCAGCAGCTTGGACAGGGGGCCCTACGAGCAGTACTTC CASSLDRGPYEQYF
. TRBJ2-1 TRBD2 TRBV4-2 TGTGCCAGCAGCCAGGAGTTCGGACTAGCTAATCTAGAGCAGTTCTTC CASSQEFGLANLEQFF
. TRBJ1-2 . TRBV4-2 TGTGCCAGCAGCCAAGATTTGACAGCTACCTATGGCTACACCTTC CASSQDLTATYGYTF
. TRBJ2-5 TRBD1 TRBV5-4 TGTGCCAGCAGCTTGGCAGGGGGCAGGGAGACCCAGTACTTC CASSLAGGRETQYF